Shown below are 21 T cell receptor beta chains from a single sample sequenced in a study of cytomegalovirus exposure and HLA in healthy donors. Assay used: immunoSEQ multiplex PCR; TCRdb lists only in-frame clones, some missing. The sample has fewer than 200,000 clones, 75% to 90% seen once. Input material: PBMCs. All receptors come from a man aged 18 to 30 in good health and CMV-seropositive.

This chain joins TRBV25-1 and TRBJ1-1; D is ambiguous. Germline CDR1 reads MGHDK; CDR2 reads SYGVNS. Trimming took off 3 bases at V and 1 base at J, with 18 bases between the two ends. The CDR3 spans 17 residues. The CDR3 bases are TGTGCCAGCAGTGATGGGTCGGGGAATGAGGGGAACACTGAAGCTTTCTTT. Its translation is CASSDGSGNEGNTEAFF.

The chain recombines TRBV29-1 with TRBJ2-1, with D tentatively TRBD2 (6 bases). The CDR3 has 15 residues. Germline CDR1 SQVTM, CDR2 ANQGSEA. Deletions cut 4 bases from V and 2 bases from J, with 15 bases between. For the CDR3, the DNA is TGCAGCGTTGTATGGGCGGGAATTACCTACAATGAGCAGTTCTTC. It translates to CSVVWAGITYNEQFF.

The chain joins TRBV5-1 to TRBJ1-1; D ambiguous. CDR1 is SGHRS and CDR2 is YFSETQ in the germline V gene. With 1 base removed from V and 3 bases from J, the gap between germline ends came to 13 bases. This CDR3 spans 15 amino acids. As DNA, the CDR3 is TGCGCCAGCAGCTTGCCGGAGGCAATCGACACTGAAGCTTTCTTT. Translation gives CASSLPEAIDTEAFF.

V usage is TRBV5-6 and J usage is TRBJ1-1, with D tentatively TRBD1 (5 bases). CDR1 is SGHDT, CDR2 YYEEEE, per germline. The CDR3 consists of 16 residues. V shed 0 bases and J shed 9 bases, with 21 bases lying between them. The CDR3 loop reads CASSLVGRTGGSQAFF. The CDR3, as DNA: TGTGCCAGCAGCTTGGTGGGTCGTACAGGTGGGTCTCAAGCTTTCTTT.

The chain couples TRBV5-6 to TRBJ1-2; 8 positions agree with TRBD1. Germline V gene sequence: CDR1 SGHDT, CDR2 YYEEEE. The CDR3 extends over 14 amino acids. V lost 1 base to trimming and J lost 3 bases; unmatched junction nucleotides: 2. CDR3 DNA: TGTGCCAGCAGCTTGCAGGGGGCATACTATGGCTACACCTTC. This codes for CASSLQGAYYGYTF. Full variable domain (remainder filled in from reference TRBV5-6 and TRBJ1-2): DAGVTQSPTHLIKTRGQQVTLRCSPKSGHDTVSWYQQALGQGPQFIFQYYEEEERQRGNFPDRFSGHQFPNYSSELNVNALLLGDSALYLCASSLQGAYYGYTFGSGTRLTVV.

This clone has only a few counts. V usage is TRBV7-9 and J usage is TRBJ1-2, with 7 bases that match TRBD1. Germline V gene lookup returns CDR1 SEHNR and CDR2 FQNEAQ (reference sequence). Trimming removed 6 bases from V and 1 base from J; junction bases left unmatched: 5. This CDR3 contains 14 residues. CDR3 residues: CASRSTGLNYGYTF. DNA for the CDR3: TGTGCCAGCAGGTCGACAGGGCTTAACTATGGCTACACCTTC. Complete variable domain (other parts from reference TRBV7-9 and TRBJ1-2): DTGVSQNPRHKITKRGQNVTFRCDPISEHNRLYWYRQTLGQGPEFLTYFQNEAQLEKSRLLSDRFSAERPKGSFSTLEIQRTEQGDSAMYLCASRSTGLNYGYTFGSGTRLTVV.

This clone appeared a single time. This chain's CDR3 is CATSREGLAGGHEQYF. CDR3 nucleotide sequence: TGTGCCACCAGCAGAGAGGGTCTTGCGGGGGGGCACGAGCAGTACTTC. V gene TRBV15 combines with J gene TRBJ2-7, with 9 bases that match TRBD2. The V and J ends lost 0 bases and 5 bases, in that order; junction bases with no gene match: 8. Germline-derived CDR1 and CDR2 are LNHNV and YYDKDF (reference sequence). This CDR3 is 16 amino acids long. The entire variable domain, with the rest obtained from reference TRBV15 and TRBJ2-7, is as follows: DAMVIQNPRYQVTQFGKPVTLSCSQTLNHNVMYWYQQKSSQAPKLLFHYYDKDFNNEADTPDNFQSRRPNTSFCFLDIRSPGLGDTAMYLCATSREGLAGGHEQYFGPGTRLTVT.

This chain joins TRBV5-1 and TRBJ1-1; D unresolved. Germline V CDR1 and CDR2: SGHRS, YFSETQ. The CDR3 length is 15 residues. V shed 0 bases and J shed 3 bases, with 12 bases lying between them. In DNA form, the CDR3 reads TGCGCCAGCAGCTTGGCCGGAAGGAGGGACACTGAAGCTTTCTTT. Its translation is CASSLAGRRDTEAFF.

The V call is TRBV28, the J call TRBJ2-2; 7 nucleotides agree with TRBD1. CDR3 length: 14 residues. CDR1 MDHEN and CDR2 SYDVKM come from the germline V gene. Germline trimming cut 4 bases from V and 7 bases from J; bases unmatched to any gene: 6. CDR3 coding DNA: TGTGCCAGCAGTTCGACAGGGCGAGACGGGGAGCTGTTTTTT. It encodes CASSSTGRDGELFF.

The genes are TRBV6-5 and TRBJ2-7; 8 bases match TRBD1. Germline CDR1 and CDR2: MNHEY and SVGAGI. This CDR3 is 15 amino acids long. Unmatched junction bases numbered 3, after V lost 0 bases and J lost 2 bases. The CDR3 sequence: CASSYSAQGAYEQYF. The CDR3 DNA is TGTGCCAGCAGTTACTCGGCACAGGGGGCCTACGAGCAGTACTTC.

CDR3 sequence reads: CASSLDFPPGNTIYF. CDR3 DNA: TGCGCCAGCAGCTTGGATTTCCCTCCTGGAAACACCATATATTTT. This rearrangement joins TRBV5-1 to TRBJ1-3, with D unresolved. Germline loops: CDR1 SGHRS, CDR2 YFSETQ. Trimming cost V 0 bases and J 2 bases, with 9 bases left between them. This CDR3 is 15 amino acids long.

The chain uses TRBV19 and TRBJ2-7, with D possibly being TRBD1 (5 bases). The CDR3 consists of 13 residues. In germline, CDR1 is LNHDA, CDR2 SQIVND (reference sequence). V was pared by 8 bases and J by 3 bases, with 14 bases between. The CDR3 loop is CASAVGRHYEQYF. CDR3 sequence (DNA): TGTGCCAGTGCTGTGGGGCGTCACTACGAGCAGTACTTC.

The chain joins TRBV2 to TRBJ2-3, with D hard to call. The germline V gene encodes CDR1 SNHLY and CDR2 FYNNEI. The CDR3 contains 14 residues. Between the trimmed V and J ends, which lost 5 bases and 3 bases, there was a span of 12 bases. This chain's CDR3 is CASSFETMTDTQYF. The CDR3 DNA follows: TGTGCCAGCAGTTTCGAGACAATGACAGATACGCAGTATTTT.

This clone was recorded once. DNA for the CDR3: TGTGCCAGCAGCCCACTCTGGACAGGGGAACGGGAGACCCAGTACTTC. Residues: CASSPLWTGERETQYF. The V and J genes are TRBV11-2 and TRBJ2-5, with 9 bases lining up with TRBD1. Trimming took 5 bases from V and 5 from J; bases not matched to a gene: 12. The CDR3 spans 16 residues. The V gene's germline CDR1 is SGHAT and CDR2 FQNNGV.

V usage is TRBV28 and J usage is TRBJ2-1, with 10 bases aligning to TRBD1. The CDR3 covers 17 residues. V was clipped by 7 bases and J by 7 bases; unmatched bases: 16. The germline V gene has CDR1 MDHEN and CDR2 SYDVKM. This chain's CDR3 is CASNPRRRDRGWNEQFF. In DNA form, the CDR3 reads TGTGCCAGCAACCCTCGGCGCCGGGACAGGGGATGGAATGAGCAGTTCTTC. Filled out from reference TRBV28 and TRBJ2-1, the complete variable domain reads DVKVTQSSRYLVKRTGEKVFLECVQDMDHENMFWYRQDPGLGLRLIYFSYDVKMKEKGDIPEGYSVSREKKERFSLILESASTNQTSMYLCASNPRRRDRGWNEQFFGPGTRLTVL.

The chain joins TRBV27 to TRBJ1-1; the match to TRBD1 covers 7 bases. CDR3 length: 12 amino acids. Germline V gives CDR1 MNHEY, CDR2 SMNVEV (reference sequence). J lost 10 bases, V lost 4 bases, and 6 bases had no gene match. The DNA of the CDR3 is TGTGCCAGCAGTTCAGCGGACAGGCGAGCTTTCTTT. Translating it yields CASSSADRRAFF.

This chain uses TRBV2 with TRBJ2-5; tentatively, D is TRBD2 (6 bases). CDR1 and CDR2 (germline): SNHLY, FYNNEI. The CDR3 runs 14 residues. The ends were cut back, 4 bases at V and 1 base at J, with 10 bases in the middle. The CDR3 DNA reads TGTGCCAGCAGTGGGGTGGGGGGCCAAGAGACCCAGTACTTC. Amino acids: CASSGVGGQETQYF.

The rearrangement joins TRBV14 to TRBJ2-7, with 7 bases aligning to TRBD1. The CDR3 spans 15 residues. Germline-derived CDR1 and CDR2 are SGHDN and FVKESK. V lost 3 bases and J lost 3; bases outside the gene matches: 8. This CDR3 reads CASSQHRGHFYEQYF. CDR3 coding DNA: TGTGCCAGCAGCCAGCACAGGGGACACTTCTACGAGCAGTACTTC. Full variable domain (remainder filled in from reference TRBV14 and TRBJ2-7): EAGVTQFPSHSVIEKGQTVTLRCDPISGHDNLYWYRRVMGKEIKFLLHFVKESKQDESGMPNNRFLAERTGGTYSTLKVQPAELEDSGVYFCASSQHRGHFYEQYFGPGTRLTVT.

This chain uses TRBV25-1 with TRBJ1-2; possibly TRBD1 for D (6 bases). The CDR3 consists of 14 residues. V was shortened by 3 bases and J by 3 bases, with 11 bases between the two germline ends. From germline, CDR1 is MGHDK and CDR2 SYGVNS. The CDR3 coding sequence is TGTGCCAGCAGTGAGACAGGCTGGGACTATGGCTACACCTTC. This translates into CASSETGWDYGYTF.

The chain links TRBV28 to TRBJ2-5, with D possibly matching TRBD1 (6 bases). The germline V gene encodes CDR1 MDHEN and CDR2 SYDVKM. The CDR3 runs 14 residues. Trimming took off 8 bases at V and 4 bases at J, with 17 bases between the two ends. CDR3 sequence (DNA): TGTGCCAGCCACACAGGGTTTTCGGGAGAGACCCAGTACTTC. This sequence encodes CASHTGFSGETQYF.

The chain is built from TRBV7-2 and TRBJ2-1, with 9 bases matching TRBD2. Germline lookup yields CDR1 SGHTA and CDR2 FQGNSA. Trimming took 1 base from V and 12 from J; bases not matched to a gene: 16. This CDR3 spans 17 amino acids. This chain's CDR3 is CASSLGIVGGGDSRQFF. The CDR3 DNA sequence: TGTGCCAGCAGCTTAGGTATAGTTGGCGGGGGGGATTCGCGGCAGTTCTTC.